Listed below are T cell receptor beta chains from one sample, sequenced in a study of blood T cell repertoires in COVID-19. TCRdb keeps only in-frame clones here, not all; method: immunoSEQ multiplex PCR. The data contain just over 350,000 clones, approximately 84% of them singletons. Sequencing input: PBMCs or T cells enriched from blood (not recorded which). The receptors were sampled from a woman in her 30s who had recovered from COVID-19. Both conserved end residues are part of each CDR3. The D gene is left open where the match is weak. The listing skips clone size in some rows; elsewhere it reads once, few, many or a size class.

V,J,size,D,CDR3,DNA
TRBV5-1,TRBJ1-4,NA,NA,CASSLAMIGEKLFF,TGCGCCAGCAGCTTGGCCATGATCGGGGAAAAACTGTTTTTT
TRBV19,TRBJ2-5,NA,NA,CASSIAPAVGGETQYF,TGTGCCAGTAGTATAGCGCCAGCGGTAGGAGGGGAGACCCAGTACTTC
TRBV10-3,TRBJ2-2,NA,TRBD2,CAIRPRRGTNTGELFF,TGTGCCATCAGGCCGCGGCGGGGGACGAACACCGGGGAGCTGTTTTTT
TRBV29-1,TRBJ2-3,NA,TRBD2,CSVRHGSSGLDTQYF,TGCAGCGTTAGGCACGGATCTAGCGGACTAGATACGCAGTATTTT
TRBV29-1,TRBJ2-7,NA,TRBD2,CSVEVAGGGIDEQYF,TGCAGCGTTGAGGTAGCGGGAGGGGGTATCGACGAGCAGTACTTC
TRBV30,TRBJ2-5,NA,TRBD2,CACSGSRAQYF,TGTGCCTGTAGCGGGTCTCGGGCCCAGTACTTC
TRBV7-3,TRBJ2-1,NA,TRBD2,CASSLMGRASGVTEQFF,TGTGCCAGCAGCTTAATGGGGCGGGCTAGCGGGGTCACTGAGCAGTTCTTC
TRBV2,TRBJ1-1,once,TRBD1,CASRDWDRENTEAFF,TGTGCCAGCAGGGACTGGGACAGGGAGAACACTGAAGCTTTCTTT
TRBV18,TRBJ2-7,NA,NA,CASSKLPRQGNEQYF,TGTGCCAGCTCCAAGCTACCGCGGCAGGGAAACGAGCAGTACTTC
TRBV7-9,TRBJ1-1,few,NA,CASSAQLGLQPNTEAFF,TGTGCCAGCAGCGCCCAGTTGGGACTCCAACCGAACACTGAAGCTTTCTTT
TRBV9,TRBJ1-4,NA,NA,CASSAGGSTNEKLFF,TGTGCCAGCAGCGCAGGAGGGTCCACTAATGAAAAACTGTTTTTT
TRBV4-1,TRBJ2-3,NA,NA,CASSQGARADTQYF,TGCGCCAGCAGCCAAGGGGCGCGGGCAGATACGCAGTATTTT
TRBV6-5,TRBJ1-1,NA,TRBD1,CASEKQGDTEAFF,TGTGCCAGCGAGAAGCAGGGGGACACTGAAGCTTTCTTT
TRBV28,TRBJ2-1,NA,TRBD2,CASTFGGSSSYNEQFF,TGTGCCAGCACCTTCGGGGGGTCAAGCTCCTACAATGAGCAGTTCTTC
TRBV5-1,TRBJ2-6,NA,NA,CASSSQGTNGANVLTF,TGCGCCAGCAGTTCACAGGGTACGAACGGGGCCAACGTCCTGACTTTC
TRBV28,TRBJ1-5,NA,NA,CASSRRQGNQPQHF,TGTGCCAGCAGCCGTCGACAGGGCAATCAGCCCCAGCATTTT
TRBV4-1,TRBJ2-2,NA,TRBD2,CATTKVAGGSNTGELFF,TGCGCCACTACCAAGGTAGCGGGAGGTTCGAACACCGGGGAGCTGTTTTTT
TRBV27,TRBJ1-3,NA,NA,CASSSAGEEGNTIYF,TGTGCCAGCAGTTCAGCGGGGGAGGAAGGAAACACCATATATTTT
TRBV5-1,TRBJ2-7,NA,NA,CASSFDILSSYEQYF,TGCGCCAGCAGCTTTGACATCCTCAGCTCCTACGAGCAGTACTTC
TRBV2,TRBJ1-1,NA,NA,CASSEGRGSDFVTEAFF,TGTGCCAGCAGTGAGGGAAGGGGATCAGATTTTGTCACTGAAGCTTTCTTT
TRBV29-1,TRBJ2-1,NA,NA,CSVEESGGKSYNEQFF,TGCAGCGTTGAAGAAAGTGGGGGGAAATCCTACAATGAGCAGTTCTTC
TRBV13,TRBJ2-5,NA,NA,CASSLRTHSLYF,TGTGCCAGCAGCTTACGTACTCACAGCCTATACTTC
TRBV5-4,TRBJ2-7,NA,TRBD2,CASRPRLAGTYEQYF,TGTGCCAGCAGGCCTAGACTAGCGGGAACCTACGAGCAGTACTTC
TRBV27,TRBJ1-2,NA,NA,CASSPGGGYGYTF,TGTGCCAGCAGCCCGGGCGGGGGGTATGGCTACACCTTC
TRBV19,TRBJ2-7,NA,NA,CASSAQGGYEQYF,TGTGCCAGTAGTGCACAAGGAGGCTACGAGCAGTACTTC
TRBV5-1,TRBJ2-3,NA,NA,CASSLGTAVDTQYF,TGCGCCAGCAGCTTGGGGACAGCGGTAGATACGCAGTATTTT
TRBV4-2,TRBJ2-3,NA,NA,CASSQENVGGPTDTQYF,TGTGCCAGCAGCCAAGAAAATGTCGGGGGGCCCACAGATACGCAGTATTTT
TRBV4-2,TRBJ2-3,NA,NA,CASSPHGTSTDTQYF,TGTGCCAGCAGCCCCCACGGGACTAGCACAGATACGCAGTATTTT
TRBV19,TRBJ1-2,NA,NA,CASRKGTQAESYGYTF,TGTGCCAGTAGAAAAGGGACACAGGCTGAGTCTTATGGCTACACCTTC
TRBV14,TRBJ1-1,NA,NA,CASSQDSTGNTEAFF,TGTGCCAGCAGCCAAGATAGCACGGGGAACACTGAAGCTTTCTTT
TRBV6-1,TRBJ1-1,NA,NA,CASSDKGVGMDTEAFF,TGTGCCAGCAGTGATAAAGGGGTGGGCATGGACACTGAAGCTTTCTTT
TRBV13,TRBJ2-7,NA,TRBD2,CASSLLGTSGVGHYEQYF,TGTGCCAGCAGCTTATTAGGGACTAGCGGGGTGGGACACTACGAGCAGTACTTC
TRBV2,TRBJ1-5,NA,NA,CASSEEEGVQPQHF,TGTGCCAGCAGTGAAGAGGAGGGAGTCCAGCCCCAGCATTTT
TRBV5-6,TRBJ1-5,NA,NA,CASSLFVSPSNQPQHF,TGTGCCAGCAGCTTGTTCGTATCCCCCAGCAATCAGCCCCAGCATTTT
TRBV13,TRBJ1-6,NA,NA,CASSLSRESSPLHF,TGTGCCAGCAGCTTAAGTCGGGAATCTTCACCCCTCCACTTT
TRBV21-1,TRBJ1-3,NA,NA,CASSKVPIPSSGNTIYF,TGTGCCAGCAGCAAAGTTCCAATACCGAGCTCTGGAAACACCATATATTTT
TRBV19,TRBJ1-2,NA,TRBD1,CASSPRTGGISYTF,TGTGCCAGTAGTCCCCGGACAGGGGGCATTAGCTACACCTTC
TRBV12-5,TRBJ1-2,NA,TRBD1,CASGLGGQGLRYTF,TGTGCTAGTGGTTTGGGCGGACAGGGGTTACGCTACACCTTC
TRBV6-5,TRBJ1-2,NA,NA,CASSRDFDGYTF,TGTGCCAGCAGTCGAGACTTTGACGGCTACACCTTC
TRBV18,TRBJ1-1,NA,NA,CASSSGETEAFF,TGTGCCAGCTCGTCAGGGGAGACTGAAGCTTTCTTT
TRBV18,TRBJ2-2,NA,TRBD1,CASSPLRQGNTGELFF,TGTGCCAGCTCACCACTAAGACAGGGGAACACCGGGGAGCTGTTTTTT
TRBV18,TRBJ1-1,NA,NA,CASSLKGFGMNTEAFF,TGTGCCAGCTCTCTTAAGGGATTCGGGATGAACACTGAAGCTTTCTTT
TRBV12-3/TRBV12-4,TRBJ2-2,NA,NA,CASNLGGGELFF,TGTGCCAGCAACCTGGGAGGCGGGGAGCTGTTTTTT
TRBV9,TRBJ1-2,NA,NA,CASSTATGFEYGYTF,TGTGCCAGCAGCACGGCCACAGGTTTTGAATATGGCTACACCTTC
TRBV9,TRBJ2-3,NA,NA,CASSVPGSDTQYF,TGTGCCAGCAGCGTACCGGGGAGTGATACGCAGTATTTT
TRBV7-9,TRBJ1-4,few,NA,CASSLRGVQASNEKLFF,TGTGCCAGCAGTCTTCGGGGGGTACAGGCCTCTAATGAAAAACTGTTTTTT
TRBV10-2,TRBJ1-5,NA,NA,CASRTGYNQPQHF,TGCGCCAGCAGAACGGGGTACAATCAGCCCCAGCATTTT
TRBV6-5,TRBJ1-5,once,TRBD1,CASSYGTGGQPQHF,TGTGCCAGCAGTTACGGGACAGGGGGGCAGCCCCAGCATTTT
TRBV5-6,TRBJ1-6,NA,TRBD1,CASSLGQGRSPLHF,TGTGCCAGCAGCTTGGGACAGGGGCGGTCACCCCTCCACTTT
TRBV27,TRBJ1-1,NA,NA,CASSPLAGMNTEAFF,TGTGCCAGCAGTCCCCTAGCCGGGATGAACACTGAAGCTTTCTTT
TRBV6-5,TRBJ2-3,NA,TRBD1,CASSRQGAIPDTQYF,TGTGCCAGCTCGCGACAGGGAGCCATTCCAGATACGCAGTATTTT
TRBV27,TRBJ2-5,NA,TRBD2,CASSPPGLAGAETQYF,TGTGCCAGCAGTCCTCCGGGACTAGCGGGAGCAGAGACCCAGTACTTC
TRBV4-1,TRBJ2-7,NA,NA,CASSQDLRTVVGQYF,TGCGCCAGCAGCCAAGATTTGAGGACTGTCGTCGGGCAGTACTTC
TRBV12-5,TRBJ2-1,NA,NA,CASERDYGSEQFF,TGTGCTAGTGAACGGGATTACGGGAGTGAGCAGTTCTTC
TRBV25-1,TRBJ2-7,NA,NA,CASSDRGEQYF,TGTGCCAGCAGTGATCGCGGGGAGCAGTACTTC
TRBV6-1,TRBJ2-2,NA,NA,CASSDGLIGELFF,TGTGCCAGCAGTGACGGACTAATCGGGGAGCTGTTTTTT
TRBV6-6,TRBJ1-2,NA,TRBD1,CASATGDGAIYTF,TGTGCCAGCGCAACAGGGGATGGAGCCATTTACACCTTC
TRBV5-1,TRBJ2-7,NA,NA,CASQPGGRATYEQYF,TGCGCCAGCCAACCTGGGGGCAGGGCTACCTACGAGCAGTACTTC
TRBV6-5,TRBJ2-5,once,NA,CASSYRWGRETQYF,TGTGCCAGCAGTTATCGCTGGGGCCGGGAGACCCAGTACTTC
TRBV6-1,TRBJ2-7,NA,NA,CASSEAAGTLSYEQYF,TGTGCCAGCAGTGAAGCGGCCGGGACTCTCTCCTACGAGCAGTACTTC